Below, 14 T cell receptor beta chains from the same sample are listed, as sequenced in a study of CD8 T cells in ankylosing spondylitis. Using its own MiXCR run on the 5' RACE reads, TCRdb lists one record per CDR3 protein. The table has fewer than 250,000 distinct CDR3 sequences, 8% to 11% seen once. Sequencing was done on a sample of blood, either unsorted or a sorted T cell fraction (not recorded which). Receptors originate from a male donor with ankylosing spondylitis or in good health (not recorded which).

This clonotype was recorded at least ten times. The chain's CDR3 is CAISESVRPPNNEQFF. CDR3 nucleotides: TGTGCCATCAGTGAGTCCGTCAGGCCCCCAAACAATGAGCAGTTCTTC. This chain links TRBV10-3 with TRBJ2-1; D is uncertain. The CDR3 is 16 amino acids. From germline, CDR1 is ENHRY and CDR2 SYGVKD. Trimming left V 0 bases short and J 5 bases short, with 14 bases between.

This clonotype appeared a few times. CDR3 sequence: CSARDFTSGDTQYF. CDR3 nucleotide sequence: TGCAGTGCTAGAGATTTCACTAGCGGTGATACGCAGTATTTT. The V gene is TRBV20-1, the J gene TRBJ2-3; 8 bases agree with TRBD2. V trimming: 0 bases; J trimming: 6 bases; junction bases outside the gene matches: 5. Germline loops: CDR1 DFQATT, CDR2 SNEGSKA (reference sequence). The CDR3 loop spans 14 amino acids.

This clonotype was counted only a few times. The J gene is TRBJ2-3, the V gene TRBV5-5; TRBD2 aligns across 8 bases. The germline CDR1 and CDR2 sequences are SGHKS and YYEKEE (reference sequence). CDR3 length equals 16 residues. V shed 4 bases, J shed 1 base, and the junction held 8 bases outside the gene matches. The CDR3 DNA sequence: TGTGCCAGCAGCGTAAGACCGGGACTAGGCACAGATACGCAGTATTTT. It specifies CASSVRPGLGTDTQYF.

This clonotype came up many times. V and J are TRBV18 and TRBJ2-1; 11 bases map to TRBD2. Germline loops: CDR1 KGHSH, CDR2 LQKENI. This CDR3 is 15 amino acids long. V shed 2 bases, J shed 9 bases, and the junction held 6 bases outside the gene matches. As DNA, the CDR3 is TGTGCCAGCTCACCAATACTAGCGGGGGTTGGTGAGCAGTTCTTC. Protein product: CASSPILAGVGEQFF.

This clonotype showed up just a few times. CDR3 nucleotide sequence: TGCAGCGTCCTGATATGGGACAGGGACTCCTACGAGCAGTACTTC. Its translation is CSVLIWDRDSYEQYF. The chain joins TRBV29-1 to TRBJ2-7; 9 positions agree with TRBD1. The germline CDR1 and CDR2 sequences are SQVTM and ANQGSEA. The CDR3 spans 15 residues. After removal of 6 bases from V and 0 bases from J, the junction contained 9 bases not matched to a gene.

The sample holds many counts of this clonotype. The CDR3 here is CASSWMRTDVDQPQHF. Written as DNA, the CDR3 is TGTGCCAGCAGCTGGATGAGGACAGACGTAGATCAGCCCCAGCATTTT. The V call is TRBV6-1, the J call TRBJ1-5; TRBD1 is a possible D gene (6 bases). There are 16 residues in the CDR3. Germline loops: CDR1 MNHNS, CDR2 SASEGT. V was cut by 6 bases and J by 5 bases, with 20 bases left in between.

At least ten counts were recorded for this clonotype. One junction end disagrees with the germline gene, perhaps due to a read error. The chain recombines TRBV5-1 with TRBJ2-5; TRBD2 aligns across 7 bases. The CDR3 length is 13 residues. The germline V gene has CDR1 SGHRS and CDR2 YFSETQ. CDR3 coding DNA: TGTGCCAGCAGCTTAGTGGGGGGGGAGACCCAGTACTTC. It specifies CASSLVGGETQYF.

This clonotype came up many times. The rearrangement links TRBV12-3 or TRBV12-4 to TRBJ1-2; unclear D gene. The CDR3 length is 13 residues. Trimming took 2 bases from V and 8 from J, leaving 12 bases between them. The CDR3 DNA is TGTGCCAGCAGTTTACGAATTGTGACGGGCTACACCTTC. Its translation: CASSLRIVTGYTF.

The chain combines TRBV7-6 with TRBJ2-7, with 10 bases that match TRBD2. The CDR3 has 15 residues. From germline, CDR1 is SGHVS and CDR2 FNYEAQ. The ends lost 5 bases at V and 6 bases at J; junction bases unmatched: 10. CDR3 in amino acids: CASSPQAGGLSEQYF. The CDR3 bases are TGTGCCAGCAGCCCCCAAGCGGGGGGGCTCTCCGAGCAGTACTTC.

Only a few counts were recorded for this clonotype. The rearrangement uses TRBV4-2 and TRBJ2-5; 12 bases align to TRBD1. V shed 0 bases and J 6 bases; nucleotides not matched to a gene: 5. The CDR3 contains 16 residues. Germline assignment: CDR1 LGHNA and CDR2 YNFKEQ. This CDR3 reads CASSQDQGQGAKTQYF. The CDR3, as DNA: TGTGCCAGCAGCCAAGATCAGGGACAGGGGGCGAAGACCCAGTACTTC.

This clonotype was detected ten times or more. The V call is TRBV5-1, the J call TRBJ2-6; D gene unclear. The CDR3 is made up of 17 amino acids. Germline loops: CDR1 SGHRS, CDR2 YFSETQ. Trimming left V 0 bases short and J 0 bases short, with 10 bases between. CDR3 residues: CASSLGSSSSGANVLTF. As DNA, the CDR3 is TGCGCCAGCAGCTTGGGAAGTAGCAGCTCTGGGGCCAACGTCCTGACTTTC.

This clonotype was counted at least ten times. The rearrangement uses TRBV6-5 and TRBJ2-3, with D maybe TRBD2 (5 bases). The CDR3 covers 13 residues. Trimming left V 8 bases short and J 4 bases short, with 13 bases between. The germline gives CDR1 MNHEY, CDR2 SVGAGI. The CDR3 loop is CASGWQEADTQYF. The CDR3 DNA reads TGTGCCAGCGGTTGGCAGGAGGCAGATACGCAGTATTTT.

This clonotype was seen more than once but under ten times. The chain recombines TRBV12-3 or TRBV12-4 with TRBJ1-5, with no clear D. This CDR3 is 13 amino acids long. Trimming stripped 5 bases from V and 7 bases from J, with 12 bases between. The CDR3 sequence: CASSPYEEQPQHF. The CDR3 nucleotides read TGTGCCAGCAGTCCCTACGAGGAACAGCCCCAGCATTTT.

The sample holds many counts of this clonotype. V gene TRBV11-3 combines with J gene TRBJ1-2; D is perhaps TRBD1 (6 bases). The germline V and J ends were trimmed by 5 bases and 6 bases, with 10 bases remaining between them. Germline loops: CDR1 SGHNT, CDR2 YENEEA. The CDR3 totals 12 residues. In DNA form, the CDR3 reads TGTGCCAGCAGCCAAGCAGGGGATGGCTACACCTTC. This sequence encodes CASSQAGDGYTF.